This T cell receptor beta chain is drawn from a study of vaccination and CD4 T cells after COVID-19. Study at large: Ranging from 14 to 241, the interval between dose two and post-vaccine sampling had a median of about 76 days. Study results and caveats: There was no significant change from around 19 to 38 median reactive clonotypes.

Regarding this clonotype: Its antigen is currently unknown.

Germline V gene data show CDR1 as MNHEY and CDR2 as SMNVEV (reference sequence). The CDR3 runs 18 residues. The V segment lost 3 bases and the J segment 2 bases; nucleotides outside the gene matches: 14. Sample treatment: roughly ten-day PBMC culture with coronavirus spike peptide pools or control peptides (ViraFEST assay). Sequenced with the Oncomine TCR Beta short-read assay was DNA taken from cultured CD4+ T cells. Via MiXCR, TCRdb re-called the PCR reads, giving one row per CDR3 protein. The sample carries 9,500 to 12,000 distinct CDR3 sequences, 65% recorded once. V is TRBV27 and J is TRBJ1-2; 8 nucleotides match TRBD1. The sequencing here drew on CD4+ T cells from blood, cultured in vitro, taken before SARS-CoV-2 vaccination. This receptor was obtained from a human donor who had recovered from COVID-19. CDR3 protein: CASSFSGTGRRGNYGYTF. In DNA form, the CDR3 reads TGTGCCAGCAGTTTCTCTGGGACAGGTCGTCGCGGGAACTATGGCTACACCTTC.